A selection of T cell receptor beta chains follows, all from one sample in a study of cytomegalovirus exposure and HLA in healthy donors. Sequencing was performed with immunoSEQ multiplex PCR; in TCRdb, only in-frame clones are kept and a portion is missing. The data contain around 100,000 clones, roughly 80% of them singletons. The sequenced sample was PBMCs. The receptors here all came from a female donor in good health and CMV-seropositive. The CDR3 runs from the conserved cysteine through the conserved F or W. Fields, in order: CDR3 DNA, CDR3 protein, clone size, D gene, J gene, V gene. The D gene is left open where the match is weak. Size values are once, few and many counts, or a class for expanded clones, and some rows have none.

DNA: TGCGCCAGCAGCCCCTGGACAGCGATGAACACTGAAGCTTTCTTT
CDR3: CASSPWTAMNTEAFF
size: NA
D: NA
J: TRBJ1-1
V: TRBV5-1

DNA: TGTGCCAGCAGTTCCTATGGACAGGGGGTCACAGATACGCAGTATTTT
CDR3: CASSSYGQGVTDTQYF
size: NA
D: TRBD1
J: TRBJ2-3
V: TRBV28

DNA: TGCGCCAGCAGCCAAGATGGGGTCGGGGGGCCCGGGGAGCTGTTTTTT
CDR3: CASSQDGVGGPGELFF
size: NA
D: NA
J: TRBJ2-2
V: TRBV4-1

DNA: TGTGCCAGTAGCTCCACAGGGGCCGCCAAAAACATTCAGTACTTC
CDR3: CASSSTGAAKNIQYF
size: NA
D: TRBD1
J: TRBJ2-4
V: TRBV19

DNA: TGTGCCAGCACCCTAGGGGGGACAGGGGGCTACGAGCAGTACTTC
CDR3: CASTLGGTGGYEQYF
size: few
D: TRBD1
J: TRBJ2-7
V: TRBV6-1

DNA: TGTGCCAGCAGCTTAGCGGGACTCTCCTACAATGAGCAGTTCTTC
CDR3: CASSLAGLSYNEQFF
size: few
D: NA
J: TRBJ2-1
V: TRBV11-2

DNA: TGCGCCAGCAGCTTGGGACTAGCGGGAGGGCCTGTTGAGCAGTTCTTC
CDR3: CASSLGLAGGPVEQFF
size: few
D: TRBD2
J: TRBJ2-1
V: TRBV5-1

DNA: TGTGCCAGTAGCGGGAGAGGAACCGGGGAGCTGTTTTTT
CDR3: CASSGRGTGELFF
size: NA
D: NA
J: TRBJ2-2
V: TRBV19

DNA: TGTGCCAGCAGTGGATTAGGACAGGGGAACACTGAAGCTTTCTTT
CDR3: CASSGLGQGNTEAFF
size: few
D: TRBD1
J: TRBJ1-1
V: TRBV2

DNA: TGTGCCACCAGCACGGGAGGGTCCTGGGAGCAGTACTTC
CDR3: CATSTGGSWEQYF
size: NA
D: TRBD2
J: TRBJ2-7
V: TRBV15

DNA: TGTGCCAGCAGTTTCCGGGGGGGGGCTGAAGCTTTCTTT
CDR3: CASSFRGGAEAFF
size: NA
D: NA
J: TRBJ1-1
V: TRBV27

DNA: TGTGCCAGCAGCCGGATTGGGACAGGGACATCCACCGGGGAGCTGTTTTTT
CDR3: CASSRIGTGTSTGELFF
size: NA
D: TRBD1
J: TRBJ2-2
V: TRBV11-2

DNA: TGTGCCAGCAGCGGATGGACAGGGCTCAACACTGAAGCTTTCTTT
CDR3: CASSGWTGLNTEAFF
size: NA
D: TRBD1
J: TRBJ1-1
V: TRBV7-2

DNA: TGTGCCAGCAGCTCGCAATACAGGGGCACTGAAGCTTTCTTT
CDR3: CASSSQYRGTEAFF
size: NA
D: TRBD1
J: TRBJ1-1
V: TRBV7-2

DNA: TGTGCCAGCAGTTTACAGGGGTCACCCTACGAGCAGTACTTC
CDR3: CASSLQGSPYEQYF
size: NA
D: NA
J: TRBJ2-7
V: TRBV28

DNA: TGTGCCAGCAGTCGCGTCCCAGGGTTGTCCGCGTACGAGCAGTACTTC
CDR3: CASSRVPGLSAYEQYF
size: NA
D: NA
J: TRBJ2-7
V: TRBV27

DNA: TGCGCCAGCAGCCCCTATCTAGCGGGGGGTTTCACAGATACGCAGTATTTT
CDR3: CASSPYLAGGFTDTQYF
size: NA
D: TRBD2
J: TRBJ2-3
V: TRBV5-1

DNA: TGCGCCAGCGGAGGGAGTGTCTCCTACAATGAGCAGTTCTTC
CDR3: CASGGSVSYNEQFF
size: once
D: NA
J: TRBJ2-1
V: TRBV5-1

DNA: TGTGCCAGCAGCTTGGGACTAGCGGGCTCCTACGAGCAGTACTTC
CDR3: CASSLGLAGSYEQYF
size: NA
D: TRBD2
J: TRBJ2-7
V: TRBV5-4

DNA: TGTGCCAGCAGCCCGACAGGGGGGGGAAGAGTAGGAGAGACCCAGTACTTC
CDR3: CASSPTGGGRVGETQYF
size: NA
D: TRBD1
J: TRBJ2-5
V: TRBV5-4

DNA: TGCGCCAGCAGTGAGTCCGCGGGGGGCCCTGAAGCTTTCTTT
CDR3: CASSESAGGPEAFF
size: NA
D: NA
J: TRBJ1-1
V: TRBV10-1

DNA: TGTGCCAGCAGCCGGCGTGATCGGGGGGGGCTCACTGGGGCCAACGTCCTGACTTTC
CDR3: CASSRRDRGGLTGANVLTF
size: NA
D: TRBD2
J: TRBJ2-6
V: TRBV5-4

DNA: TGTGCCACCAGCGAGTGGGGGACAGGGACGGGAAAACTGTTTTTT
CDR3: CATSEWGTGTGKLFF
size: NA
D: TRBD1
J: TRBJ1-4
V: TRBV15

DNA: TGTGCCAGCAGAACCGGGACTAGCGGGACTAACGAGCAGTACTTC
CDR3: CASRTGTSGTNEQYF
size: once
D: TRBD2
J: TRBJ2-7
V: TRBV5-4

DNA: TGTGCCAGCAGTTTACTGGCGGGTCGGACAGATACGCAGTATTTT
CDR3: CASSLLAGRTDTQYF
size: NA
D: NA
J: TRBJ2-3
V: TRBV28

DNA: TGTGCCAGCAGCTTAGAGGCACCGGGCGAGCAGTACTTC
CDR3: CASSLEAPGEQYF
size: few
D: NA
J: TRBJ2-7
V: TRBV7-3

DNA: TGTGCCAGCAGCTTCGGGGGGTCCGACAATGAGCAGTTCTTC
CDR3: CASSFGGSDNEQFF
size: NA
D: TRBD2
J: TRBJ2-1
V: TRBV5-4

DNA: TGTGCCAGCAGGCGGGGGGCGCTCACAGATACGCAGTATTTT
CDR3: CASRRGALTDTQYF
size: once
D: TRBD2
J: TRBJ2-3
V: TRBV27

DNA: TGTGCCAGCACTAACAGGGCATCCTATAATTCACCCCTCCACTTT
CDR3: CASTNRASYNSPLHF
size: NA
D: NA
J: TRBJ1-6
V: TRBV6-5

DNA: TGTGCCAGCAGTGAAAATTACTTGGGGGCTACTTGGGAGCTGTTTTTT
CDR3: CASSENYLGATWELFF
size: NA
D: NA
J: TRBJ2-2
V: TRBV6-1

DNA: TGTGCCTGGAGCCCCCTAGCGGGAGGACACATTCAGTACTTC
CDR3: CAWSPLAGGHIQYF
size: NA
D: TRBD2
J: TRBJ2-4
V: TRBV30

DNA: TGTGCCAGCAGCTTAGATTGGACAGAAGAGACCCAGTACTTC
CDR3: CASSLDWTEETQYF
size: NA
D: NA
J: TRBJ2-5
V: TRBV7-2

DNA: TGTGCCAGCAGCTTAGCCGGGACAGGGCTTGAAAAACTGTTTTTT
CDR3: CASSLAGTGLEKLFF
size: NA
D: TRBD1
J: TRBJ1-4
V: TRBV7-2

DNA: TGTGCCAGCAGCAAAGGACAGATGAACACTGAAGCTTTCTTT
CDR3: CASSKGQMNTEAFF
size: NA
D: NA
J: TRBJ1-1
V: TRBV11-2

DNA: TGTGCCAGCAGTGCCGACAGGGCCACAAACACCATATATTTT
CDR3: CASSADRATNTIYF
size: NA
D: TRBD1
J: TRBJ1-3
V: TRBV27

DNA: TGTGCCAGCAGCACCAACAGGGGGCGAGAGACCCAGTACTTC
CDR3: CASSTNRGRETQYF
size: NA
D: TRBD1
J: TRBJ2-5
V: TRBV9

DNA: TGTGCCAGCGGAACAGGGGACTACAATGAGCAGTTCTTC
CDR3: CASGTGDYNEQFF
size: NA
D: TRBD1
J: TRBJ2-1
V: TRBV7-9

DNA: TGTGCCAGCAGCTTGGCCGTGAGCACAGATACGCAGTATTTT
CDR3: CASSLAVSTDTQYF
size: NA
D: NA
J: TRBJ2-3
V: TRBV5-4

DNA: TGTGCCAGTAGTATAGACAGGGGGCTCTCCTACGAGCAGTACTTC
CDR3: CASSIDRGLSYEQYF
size: few
D: TRBD1
J: TRBJ2-7
V: TRBV19

DNA: TGTGCCAGCAGTTCCCCGGGACTAGCGGGGGTTTACGAGCAGTACTTC
CDR3: CASSSPGLAGVYEQYF
size: NA
D: TRBD2
J: TRBJ2-7
V: TRBV6-6

DNA: TGTGCCGGGGGAGCGGGGTACTCCTACGAGCAGTACTTC
CDR3: CAGGAGYSYEQYF
size: few
D: TRBD2
J: TRBJ2-7
V: TRBV27

DNA: TGTGCCAGCACTCCGGGACTAGGTCAGGGCGAGCAGTTCTTC
CDR3: CASTPGLGQGEQFF
size: NA
D: TRBD2
J: TRBJ2-1
V: TRBV2

DNA: TGTGCCAGCAGCGGACCGGGACTAGCGGGAGATACGCAGTATTTT
CDR3: CASSGPGLAGDTQYF
size: NA
D: TRBD2
J: TRBJ2-3
V: TRBV5-4

DNA: TGTGCCAGCAGCTTGGATCGGAATGAGCAGTTCTTC
CDR3: CASSLDRNEQFF
size: NA
D: NA
J: TRBJ2-1
V: TRBV5-4

DNA: TGTGCCAGCAGCTTACAGGGAACTTATTACGAGCAGTACTTC
CDR3: CASSLQGTYYEQYF
size: few
D: NA
J: TRBJ2-7
V: TRBV7-9

DNA: TGTGCCAGCAGCAAAGGTTTTGGAACAGGCCACAATGAGCAGTTCTTC
CDR3: CASSKGFGTGHNEQFF
size: NA
D: NA
J: TRBJ2-1
V: TRBV7-2

DNA: TGTGCTAGCAGCCCCGGACAGGGGTTCACCGGGGAGCTGTTTTTT
CDR3: CASSPGQGFTGELFF
size: NA
D: TRBD1
J: TRBJ2-2
V: TRBV7-7

DNA: TGTGCCAGCAGCGAACAGCCGCAGGGAGAAAAACTGTTTTTT
CDR3: CASSEQPQGEKLFF
size: NA
D: NA
J: TRBJ1-4
V: TRBV28

DNA: TGTGCCAGCAGCAAGGACAGAAACTATGGCTACACCTTC
CDR3: CASSKDRNYGYTF
size: once
D: NA
J: TRBJ1-2
V: TRBV7-3

DNA: TGTGCCATCAGCCGGGGGAGGGAGAATGGCTACACCTTC
CDR3: CAISRGRENGYTF
size: NA
D: NA
J: TRBJ1-2
V: TRBV10-3

DNA: TGCGCCAGCAGCTCCGGAGAAGATGGGGAGACCCAGTACTTC
CDR3: CASSSGEDGETQYF
size: NA
D: NA
J: TRBJ2-5
V: TRBV5-1

DNA: TGCGCCAGCAGTGAGGGGACAGGGGGCCTGAACGAGCAGTACTTC
CDR3: CASSEGTGGLNEQYF
size: NA
D: TRBD1
J: TRBJ2-7
V: TRBV10-2

DNA: TGTGCCAGCAGCTCGGGGAAACGGACAGATACGCAGTATTTT
CDR3: CASSSGKRTDTQYF
size: NA
D: NA
J: TRBJ2-3
V: TRBV28

DNA: TGTGCCAGTATCACGACAAGCTCTGGAAACACCATATATTTT
CDR3: CASITTSSGNTIYF
size: NA
D: NA
J: TRBJ1-3
V: TRBV19

DNA: TGTGCCTGGAGGGGGGGTTTGGGCTTGAACAGGGGAAGGCGGACTGAAGCTTTCTTT
CDR3: CAWRGGLGLNRGRRTEAFF
size: NA
D: TRBD1
J: TRBJ1-1
V: TRBV30

DNA: TGTGCCAGCAGCCCTCACTCAGGGGTCAACACTGAAGCTTTCTTT
CDR3: CASSPHSGVNTEAFF
size: NA
D: NA
J: TRBJ1-1
V: TRBV5-4

DNA: TGTGCCAGCATGCGACAGGCGTGGGGGGAGACCCAGTACTTC
CDR3: CASMRQAWGETQYF
size: NA
D: NA
J: TRBJ2-5
V: TRBV5-4